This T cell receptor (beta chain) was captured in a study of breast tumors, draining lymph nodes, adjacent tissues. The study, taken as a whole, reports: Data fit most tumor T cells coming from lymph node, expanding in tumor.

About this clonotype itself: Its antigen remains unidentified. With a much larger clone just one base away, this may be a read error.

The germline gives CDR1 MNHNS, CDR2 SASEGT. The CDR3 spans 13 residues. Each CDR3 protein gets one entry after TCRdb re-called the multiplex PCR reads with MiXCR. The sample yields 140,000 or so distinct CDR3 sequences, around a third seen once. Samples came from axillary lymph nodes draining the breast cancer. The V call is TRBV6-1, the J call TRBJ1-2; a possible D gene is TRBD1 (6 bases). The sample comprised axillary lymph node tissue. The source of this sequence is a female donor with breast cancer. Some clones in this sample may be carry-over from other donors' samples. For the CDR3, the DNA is TGTGCCAGCAAACTTAATCCGGGACATGGCTACATCTTC. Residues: CASKLNPGHGYIF.